Presented here are 28 T cell receptor beta chains from one specimen sequenced in a study of OX40 agonist ivuxolimab in advanced cancers. Profiling relied on immunoSEQ multiplex PCR, and the TCRdb table lists in-frame clones only, not all of them. Seen here are some 11,000 clones, approximately 84% observed once, and the top ten hold 15% to 20%. The input for sequencing was CD4+ or CD8+ T cells sorted from blood, taken in a trial of the OX40 agonist ivuxolimab. These receptors all stem from an adult with an advanced solid tumor such as melanoma, head and neck, liver or kidney cancer.

This clone was detected only once. The chain's CDR3 is CASSLVPAGHYEQYF. In DNA, the CDR3 is TGTGCCAGCAGCTTAGTTCCAGCGGGGCACTACGAGCAGTACTTC. The V and J genes are TRBV7-2 and TRBJ2-7; 7 positions agree with TRBD2. The trim removed 1 base at V and 3 bases at J, leaving 6 bases unmatched. The CDR3 is 15 amino acids. The germline gives CDR1 SGHTA, CDR2 FQGNSA.

This chain links TRBV4-1 with TRBJ1-1; no firm D call. This CDR3 is 14 amino acids long. Germline V gives CDR1 MGHRA, CDR2 YSYEKL. With 5 bases removed from V and 1 base from J, the gap between germline ends came to 11 bases. The CDR3: CASSAYGGNTEAFF. The CDR3 nucleotides read TGCGCCAGCAGCGCCTACGGAGGGAACACTGAAGCTTTCTTT.

The J gene is TRBJ2-1, the V gene TRBV29-1; D possibly corresponds to TRBD2 (5 bases). V lost 5 bases, J lost 6 bases, and 14 bases lay in between. Germline V gene data show CDR1 as SQVTM and CDR2 as ANQGSEA. CDR3 length: 13 amino acids. The CDR3 is CSVQVWEINEQFF. Here the CDR3 DNA reads TGCAGCGTTCAAGTTTGGGAGATCAATGAGCAGTTCTTC.

J is TRBJ2-7 and V is TRBV19, with 7 bases identical to TRBD1. Germline CDR1 reads LNHDA; CDR2 reads SQIVND (reference sequence). The length of the CDR3 is 15 residues. Losses at the gene ends were 3 bases for V and 0 bases for J; bases not matched to a gene: 5. The CDR3 nucleotides read TGTGCCAGTAGTATGTTAGGGGGCAGCTCCTACGAGCAGTACTTC. It translates to CASSMLGGSSYEQYF.

V gene TRBV9 combines with J gene TRBJ2-2, with TRBD2 matching over 9 bases. CDR1 and CDR2 (germline): SGDLS, YYNGEE. The CDR3 consists of 16 residues. Trimming removed 4 bases from V and 4 bases from J; junction bases left unmatched: 8. The CDR3 region has the DNA TGTGCCAGCAGCCCCGCGGGGGGGCGAACCACCGGGGAGCTGTTTTTT. Its translation: CASSPAGGRTTGELFF.

In the case of this clone: A junction end diverges from the germline sequence, so it may reflect a read error. The rearrangement links TRBV5-1 to TRBJ1-4, with D maybe TRBD1 (5 bases). This CDR3 contains 14 residues. The germline gives CDR1 SGHRS, CDR2 YFSETQ. Here the CDR3 DNA reads TGTGCCAGCAGCTTGTGGCAGGGTAATGAAAAACTGTTTTTT. Translation: CASSLWQGNEKLFF.

The chain carries TRBV6-6 and TRBJ1-2, with no clear D. CDR1 and CDR2 (germline): MNHNY, SVGAGI (reference sequence). This CDR3 is 12 amino acids long. Deletions cut 4 bases from V and 3 bases from J, with 6 bases between. CDR3 DNA sequence: TGTGCCAGCAGTTTAACCTACTATGGCTACACCTTC. It encodes CASSLTYYGYTF.

The V gene is TRBV5-1, the J gene TRBJ2-7; 9 bases agree with TRBD2. The CDR3 length is 13 residues. Per the germline V gene, CDR1 is SGHRS and CDR2 is YFSETQ. The junction had 2 bases not matched to a gene; V was cut back by 2 bases and J by 5 bases. CDR3 coding DNA: TGCGCCAGCAGCTTTCCTAGCGGGGACGAGCAGTACTTC. It yields the protein CASSFPSGDEQYF.

The CDR3: CASSSGTGSYNEQFF. CDR3 nucleotide sequence: TGTGCCAGCTCGTCCGGGACAGGGTCCTACAATGAGCAGTTCTTC. The chain couples TRBV18 to TRBJ2-1, with TRBD1 identical over 9 bases. Germline V gene lookup returns CDR1 KGHSH and CDR2 LQKENI. V shed 6 bases, J shed 1 base, and the junction held 4 bases outside the gene matches. This CDR3 comprises 15 residues.

This sequence joins TRBV7-2 and TRBJ2-3, with D uncertain. This CDR3 contains 17 residues. CDR1 SGHTA and CDR2 FQGNSA come from the germline V gene. Trimming pared 1 base from V and 5 bases from J, leaving 19 bases between. This CDR3 reads CASSLDTVRLGIDTQYF. The DNA of the CDR3 is TGTGCCAGCAGCTTAGATACGGTTCGGCTAGGGATAGATACGCAGTATTTT. Supplemented by reference TRBV7-2 and TRBJ2-3, the full variable domain reads GAGVSQSPSNKVTEKGKDVELRCDPISGHTALYWYRQSLGQGLEFLIYFQGNSAPDKSGLPSDRFSAERTGGSVSTLTIQRTQQEDSAVYLCASSLDTVRLGIDTQYFGPGTRLTVL.

The gene calls are TRBV27 and TRBJ2-1; 9 bases fit TRBD2. CDR3 length: 16 residues. Germline V CDR1 and CDR2: MNHEY, SMNVEV (reference sequence). After removal of 3 bases from V and 2 bases from J, the junction contained 5 bases not matched to a gene. CDR3 region: CASSFFAGGPYNEQFF. CDR3 coding DNA: TGTGCCAGCAGTTTCTTCGCGGGAGGGCCCTACAATGAGCAGTTCTTC.

This clone was seen a handful of times. The V gene is TRBV2, the J gene TRBJ2-7; the match to TRBD1 covers 7 bases. V lost 5 bases and J lost 2; bases outside the gene matches: 9. CDR3 length equals 15 residues. The germline gives CDR1 SNHLY, CDR2 FYNNEI. The CDR3 nucleotides read TGTGCCAGCAGTCCTCCAGGGGGTAAGGCCTACGAGCAGTACTTC. It codes for CASSPPGGKAYEQYF. Filled out from reference TRBV2 and TRBJ2-7, the complete variable domain reads EPEVTQTPSHQVTQMGQEVILRCVPISNHLYFYWYRQILGQKVEFLVSFYNNEISEKSEIFDDQFSVERPDGSNFTLKIRSTKLEDSAMYFCASSPPGGKAYEQYFGPGTRLTVT.

The rearrangement uses TRBV6-5 and TRBJ2-1; TRBD2 matches 11 bases. The V gene end was trimmed by 6 bases and the J gene end by 5 bases; junction bases not matched to a gene: 0. From germline, CDR1 is MNHEY and CDR2 SVGAGI. The CDR3 sequence is 13 residues long. CDR3: CASRLAGDNEQFF. As DNA, the CDR3 is TGTGCCAGCAGACTAGCGGGAGACAATGAGCAGTTCTTC.

The V and J genes are TRBV11-3 and TRBJ2-1, with a weak D call TRBD1 (6 bases). This CDR3 spans 13 amino acids. The ends were cut back, 5 bases at V and 2 bases at J, with 7 bases in the middle. Germline V lookup: CDR1 SGHNT, CDR2 YENEEA. CDR3 sequence reads: CASSDRTYNEQFF. CDR3 in DNA: TGTGCCAGCAGCGACAGGACCTACAATGAGCAGTTCTTC.

The rearrangement links TRBV4-1 to TRBJ2-5; D may be TRBD1 (6 bases). The CDR3 has 16 residues. The V gene's germline CDR1 is MGHRA and CDR2 YSYEKL. V lost 1 base and J lost 0, with 12 bases in between. CDR3 nucleotide sequence: TGCGCCAGCAGCCAAGCATTAGACAGGTACCAAGAGACCCAGTACTTC. Encoded protein: CASSQALDRYQETQYF.

V usage is TRBV7-9 and J usage is TRBJ1-1; D uncertain. Germline CDR1 is SEHNR and CDR2 is FQNEAQ (reference sequence). The germline V and J ends were trimmed by 5 bases and 2 bases, with 6 bases remaining between them. This CDR3 contains 12 residues. CDR3 DNA: TGTGCCAGCAGCGTCTTTAACACTGAAGCTTTCTTT. It yields the protein CASSVFNTEAFF.

The chain uses TRBV6-5 and TRBJ1-2; D uncertain. The germline V gene encodes CDR1 MNHEY and CDR2 SVGAGI. CDR3 length: 13 amino acids. Trimming pared 7 bases from V and 3 bases from J, leaving 12 bases between. The CDR3, as DNA: TGTGCCAGCATCACGGGCGGGGACTATGGCTACACCTTC. Translation gives CASITGGDYGYTF.

This clone was seen once. The chain carries TRBV6-5 and TRBJ2-1; D might be TRBD2 (5 bases). Looked up from germline, CDR1 is MNHEY and CDR2 is SVGAGI. The CDR3 extends over 15 amino acids. The ends were cut back, 0 bases at V and 0 bases at J, with 6 bases in the middle. The CDR3 loop reads CASSYSSASYNEQFF. CDR3 DNA: TGTGCCAGCAGTTACTCTAGCGCCTCCTACAATGAGCAGTTCTTC.

The V and J genes are TRBV7-9 and TRBJ2-1, with D tentatively TRBD1 or TRBD2 (5 bases each). The CDR3 covers 16 residues. Germline CDR1 is SEHNR and CDR2 is FQNEAQ (reference sequence). V lost 8 bases and J lost 7, with 24 bases in between. The CDR3 region has the DNA TGTGCCAGCCTTTCGGGGCAACGATCCCTTGAAAATGAGCAGTTCTTC. Amino acids: CASLSGQRSLENEQFF. Based on the CDR3 plus reference TRBV7-9 and TRBJ2-1, the full variable domain is DTGVSQNPRHKITKRGQNVTFRCDPISEHNRLYWYRQTLGQGPEFLTYFQNEAQLEKSRLLSDRFSAERPKGSFSTLEIQRTEQGDSAMYLCASLSGQRSLENEQFFGPGTRLTVL.

V and J are TRBV27 and TRBJ1-5, with D possibly matching TRBD1 (6 bases). This CDR3 spans 13 amino acids. In germline, CDR1 is MNHEY, CDR2 SMNVEV (reference sequence). V was pared by 4 bases and J by 5 bases, with 9 bases between. The CDR3 loop is CASSYREYQPQHF. For the CDR3, the DNA is TGTGCCAGCAGTTACAGGGAATATCAGCCCCAGCATTTT.

This clone was seen a single time. The chain has TRBV7-3 and TRBJ2-2; 8 positions match TRBD1. Losses at the gene ends were 5 bases for V and 1 base for J; bases not matched to a gene: 6. Per germline, CDR1 SGHTA and CDR2 FQGTGA. This CDR3 has 16 amino acids. The CDR3 coding sequence is TGTGCCAGCAGCCGGACGGGACAGGAGAACACCGGGGAGCTGTTTTTT. This codes for CASSRTGQENTGELFF.

The chain has TRBV19 and TRBJ2-7; the match to TRBD2 covers 9 bases. There are 14 residues in the CDR3. The V and J ends lost 8 bases and 0 bases, in that order; junction bases with no gene match: 5. CDR1 and CDR2 (germline): LNHDA, SQIVND (reference sequence). The CDR3: CASRSGGSSYEQYF. CDR3 DNA: TGTGCCAGTCGGAGCGGGGGGAGCTCCTACGAGCAGTACTTC.

This clone was seen just once. V is TRBV12-5 and J is TRBJ1-2; D remains ambiguous. Germline CDR1 LGHNT, CDR2 FRNRAP. CDR3 length: 11 amino acids. The germline V and J ends were trimmed by 6 bases and 3 bases, with 5 bases remaining between them. Written as DNA, the CDR3 is TGTGCTAGTGGGATCGACTATGGCTACACCTTC. Its translation: CASGIDYGYTF.

This clone was found once. V gene TRBV30 combines with J gene TRBJ2-1, with 7 bases lining up with TRBD1. V dropped 0 bases and J dropped 9; count of bases not matched to a gene: 5. This CDR3 has 13 residues. Germline CDR1 is GTSNPN and CDR2 is SVGIG (reference sequence). The CDR3 protein is CAWSVIGGGEQFF. The CDR3 coding sequence is TGTGCCTGGAGTGTTATAGGGGGCGGTGAGCAGTTCTTC. Complete variable domain (other parts from reference TRBV30 and TRBJ2-1): SQTIHQWPATLVQPVGSPLSLECTVEGTSNPNLYWYRQAAGRGLQLLFYSVGIGQISSEVPQNLSASRPQDRQFILSSKKLLLSDSGFYLCAWSVIGGGEQFFGPGTRLTVL.

This chain joins TRBV5-5 and TRBJ1-5, with D hard to call. This CDR3 is built from 12 residues. Germline-derived CDR1 and CDR2 are SGHKS and YYEKEE (reference sequence). The V and J ends lost 4 bases and 3 bases respectively, with 5 bases between them. CDR3 nucleotide sequence: TGTGCCAGCAGCCAAGACAATCAGCCCCAGCATTTT. This translates into CASSQDNQPQHF. Combining the CDR3 with reference TRBV5-5 and TRBJ1-5 gives the whole variable domain DAGVTQSPTHLIKTRGQQVTLRCSPISGHKSVSWYQQVLGQGPQFIFQYYEKEERGRGNFPDRFSARQFPNYSSELNVNALLLGDSALYLCASSQDNQPQHFGDGTRLSIL.

The chain joins TRBV5-1 to TRBJ2-6; D call uncertain. V lost 0 bases, J lost 11 bases, and 6 bases lay in between. This CDR3 is 12 amino acids long. Germline CDR1 reads SGHRS; CDR2 reads YFSETQ. The DNA for the CDR3 is TGCGCCAGCAGCTTGGAGTCCCACGTCCTGACTTTC. Its translation: CASSLESHVLTF.

This chain links TRBV30 with TRBJ2-5, with 7 nucleotides matching TRBD1. Trimming cost V 2 bases and J 2 bases; bases outside gene matches: 8. This CDR3 has 15 residues. Germline V gene data show CDR1 as GTSNPN and CDR2 as SVGIG (reference sequence). DNA of the CDR3: TGTGCCTGGAGTACGTCCGGGACAGCACAAGAGACCCAGTACTTC. This encodes CAWSTSGTAQETQYF.

J is TRBJ2-7 and V is TRBV6-1, with 7 bases aligning to TRBD2. This CDR3 contains 15 residues. Germline lookup yields CDR1 MNHNS and CDR2 SASEGT. With V trimmed by 2 bases and J by 3 bases, 7 bases remained unmatched. CDR3 in amino acids: CASSEWEGPGYEQYF. The CDR3 coding sequence is TGTGCCAGCAGTGAATGGGAGGGCCCGGGCTACGAGCAGTACTTC.